A selection of T cell receptor beta chains follows, all from one sample in a study of siplizumab effects on memory and regulatory T cells. Method: immunoSEQ multiplex PCR; TCRdb's copy keeps in-frame clones and lacks some. This sample yields some 100,000 clones, of which under 95% are seen a single time; 0.55% to 0.85% belongs to the top ten. The specimen was Tregs sorted from blood. The receptors here all came from a human donor in good health. The CDR3 runs from the conserved cysteine through the conserved F or W. D genes are given only for firm matches. Clone size is not always given. Where it is, it says once, few, many or a class for expanded clones.

v_gene	len	j_gene	abundance	d_gene	CDR3aa	CDR3nt
TRBV6-5	16	TRBJ2-1	.	TRBD2	CASSYTSGRAYNEQFF	TGTGCCAGCAGTTACACTAGCGGGAGGGCCTACAATGAGCAGTTCTTC
TRBV10-3	17	TRBJ2-2	.	.	CAISDSLWGQNTGELFF	TGTGCCATCAGTGACTCCCTCTGGGGACAGAACACCGGGGAGCTGTTTTTT
TRBV28	20	TRBJ2-6	.	TRBD1	CASSLRPPGQGGSGANVLTF	TGTGCCAGCAGTTTAAGGCCCCCGGGACAGGGAGGATCTGGGGCCAACGTCCTGACTTTC
TRBV5-1	16	TRBJ2-3	once	TRBD2	CASSIGLAGYTDTQYF	TGCGCCAGCAGCATAGGACTAGCGGGATACACAGATACGCAGTATTTT
TRBV7-8	15	TRBJ2-3	.	TRBD2	CATVRAGGFADTQYF	TGTGCCACCGTCCGAGCGGGAGGTTTCGCAGATACGCAGTATTTT
TRBV6-1	12	TRBJ1-2	.	.	CATVAPFIGYTF	TGTGCCACCGTGGCGCCGTTCATTGGCTACACCTTC
TRBV7-2	17	TRBJ2-2	.	.	CASRFLGGGANTGELFF	TGTGCCAGCCGATTTTTAGGTGGGGGAGCGAACACCGGGGAGCTGTTTTTT
TRBV2	15	TRBJ2-4	.	.	CASSGTSLAKNIQYF	TGTGCCAGCAGTGGGACGAGTCTAGCCAAAAACATTCAGTACTTC
TRBV5-4	13	TRBJ2-2	.	.	CASSPGGTGELFF	TGTGCCAGCAGCCCCGGGGGCACCGGGGAGCTGTTTTTT
TRBV11-2	14	TRBJ2-3	.	TRBD1	CASSSDRVGDTQYF	TGTGCCAGCAGCTCGGACAGGGTCGGTGATACGCAGTATTTT
TRBV2	12	TRBJ2-1	.	.	CASSAFYNEQFF	TGTGCCAGCAGTGCCTTCTACAATGAGCAGTTCTTC
TRBV6-1	14	TRBJ2-7	.	TRBD1	CASSFDRVGGEQYF	TGTGCCAGCAGTTTCGACAGGGTTGGAGGAGAGCAGTACTTC
TRBV27	13	TRBJ2-1	.	.	CASSFRQAAEQFF	TGTGCCAGCAGTTTTAGACAGGCCGCTGAGCAGTTCTTC
TRBV27	14	TRBJ1-1	.	.	CASSFRFYGTEAFF	TGTGCCAGCAGTTTCCGATTCTACGGCACTGAAGCTTTCTTT
TRBV4-2	13	TRBJ2-7	once	TRBD2	CASKGISGSSLYF	TGTGCCAGCAAGGGAATTAGCGGGAGCAGTCTGTACTTC
TRBV27	16	TRBJ2-1	.	.	CASSLWGRNSYNEQFF	TGTGCCAGCAGTTTATGGGGACGAAATTCCTACAATGAGCAGTTCTTC
TRBV2	13	TRBJ2-7	.	.	CANRQGRYYEQYF	TGTGCCAACCGACAAGGCCGTTACTACGAGCAGTACTTC
TRBV11-3	13	TRBJ2-1	.	.	CASGQGASNEQFF	TGTGCCAGCGGCCAGGGAGCTTCCAATGAGCAGTTCTTC
TRBV5-8	14	TRBJ2-2	few	.	CASSFIGVTGELFF	TGTGCCAGCAGCTTCATCGGGGTCACCGGGGAGCTGTTTTTT
TRBV18	12	TRBJ2-7	.	.	CASSQQGFEQYF	TGTGCCAGCTCACAACAGGGTTTCGAGCAGTACTTC
TRBV5-6	15	TRBJ2-3	.	.	CASSRLRGAGDTQYF	TGTGCCAGCAGCCGACTCCGGGGGGCTGGAGATACGCAGTATTTT
TRBV2	14	TRBJ2-1	.	.	CASQRLSSYNEQFF	TGTGCCAGCCAGCGCTTGAGCTCCTACAATGAGCAGTTCTTC
TRBV7-2	14	TRBJ2-7	.	TRBD1	CASSPGQGAGEQYF	TGTGCCAGCAGCCCCGGACAGGGGGCGGGCGAGCAGTACTTC
TRBV7-2	16	TRBJ2-7	.	TRBD2	CASSAILAGGTYEQYF	TGTGCCAGCAGCGCGATACTAGCGGGAGGTACCTACGAGCAGTACTTC
TRBV4-1	16	TRBJ2-1	.	TRBD2	CASSQDMGGLRNEQFF	TGCGCCAGCAGCCAAGATATGGGAGGGCTTCGCAATGAGCAGTTCTTC
TRBV7-9	15	TRBJ2-3	.	TRBD2	CASSLGTSGADTQYF	TGTGCCAGCAGCTTAGGCACTAGCGGTGCAGATACGCAGTATTTT
TRBV7-3	16	TRBJ1-2	.	TRBD1	CASSLNPTGDSAGYTF	TGTGCCAGCAGCTTAAATCCCACTGGGGACAGTGCCGGCTACACCTTC
TRBV14	14	TRBJ2-7	.	.	CASSSDTDLYEQYF	TGTGCCAGCAGCTCCGACACAGACCTCTACGAGCAGTACTTC
TRBV6-6	13	TRBJ1-1	.	TRBD1	CASSYRGNTEAFF	TGTGCCAGCAGCTACAGGGGGAACACTGAAGCTTTCTTT
TRBV2	13	TRBJ2-3	.	.	CASNRDHTDTQYF	TGTGCCAGCAATCGGGATCACACAGATACGCAGTATTTT
TRBV10-3	11	TRBJ1-1	.	.	CATAGQDEAFF	TGTGCCACCGCGGGACAAGACGAAGCTTTCTTT
TRBV27	13	TRBJ1-2	.	.	CASRTRKGKSYTF	TGTGCCAGCAGAACCCGAAAGGGGAAAAGCTACACCTTC
TRBV19	14	TRBJ2-1	.	TRBD2	CASSIRAGAFPRFF	TGTGCCAGTAGTATCCGAGCGGGAGCCTTTCCCCGCTTCTTC
TRBV28	17	TRBJ2-1	once	.	CASSGQIGEPSYNEQFF	TGTGCCAGCAGTGGCCAGATCGGGGAACCCTCCTACAATGAGCAGTTCTTC
TRBV5-1	16	TRBJ2-3	.	.	CASSLGHPIPTDTQYF	TGCGCCAGCAGCTTGGGACACCCGATACCCACAGATACGCAGTATTTT
TRBV14	15	TRBJ1-2	.	TRBD1	CASSQVDREGYGYTF	TGTGCCAGCAGCCAAGTTGACAGGGAAGGCTATGGCTACACCTTC
TRBV19	20	TRBJ2-4	.	TRBD2	CASSMSGNSGRLLAKNIQYF	TGTGCCAGTAGTATGTCCGGGAATAGCGGGAGGCTATTAGCCAAAAACATTCAGTACTTC
TRBV27	14	TRBJ2-5	.	.	CASGYYDTLETQYF	TGTGCCAGCGGGTACTACGACACCCTCGAGACCCAGTACTTC
TRBV6-1	12	TRBJ2-4	.	.	CASSELGYGDYF	TGTGCCAGCAGTGAACTCGGGTACGGCGATTACTTC
TRBV5-1	17	TRBJ2-7	.	.	CASSLQHPGDRTYEQYF	TGCGCCAGCAGCTTGCAGCACCCGGGAGACCGCACCTACGAGCAGTACTTC